The clone carrying this T cell receptor (beta chain) was observed once. This table comes from immunoSEQ multiplex PCR, and its TCRdb copy is limited to in-frame clones, with some not included. Of roughly 160,000 clones in the sample, just over 85% were seen once. Germline assignment: CDR1 SGHVS and CDR2 FNYEAQ. The CDR3 consists of 15 residues. J lost 2 bases, V lost 4 bases, and 7 bases had no gene match. The source of the sample is a study of blood T cell repertoires in COVID-19. The chain uses TRBV7-6 and TRBJ2-5, with 7 bases aligning to TRBD2. This clonotype was sampled from a man in his fifties with active or convalescent COVID-19. The sample comprised peripheral blood. CDR3 in DNA: TGTGCCAGCAGCTCCCCTCTAGCGGATCAAGAGACCCAGTACTTC. Amino acids: CASSSPLADQETQYF.